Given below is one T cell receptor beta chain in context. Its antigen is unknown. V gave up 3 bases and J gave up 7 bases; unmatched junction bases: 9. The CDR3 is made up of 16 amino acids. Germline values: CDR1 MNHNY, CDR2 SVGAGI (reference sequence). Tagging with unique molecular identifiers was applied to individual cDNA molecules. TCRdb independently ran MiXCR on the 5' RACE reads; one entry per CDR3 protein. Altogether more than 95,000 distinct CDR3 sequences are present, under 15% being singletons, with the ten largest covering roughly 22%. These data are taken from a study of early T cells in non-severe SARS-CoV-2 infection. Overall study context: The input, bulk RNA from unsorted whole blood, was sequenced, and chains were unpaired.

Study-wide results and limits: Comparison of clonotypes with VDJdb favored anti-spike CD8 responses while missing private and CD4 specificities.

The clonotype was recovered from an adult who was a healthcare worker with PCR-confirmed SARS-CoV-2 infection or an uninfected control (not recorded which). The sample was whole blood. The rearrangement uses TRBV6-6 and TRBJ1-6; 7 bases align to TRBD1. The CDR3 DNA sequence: TGTGCCAGCAGTTATGCCCCTGGACAGGCGAATTCACCCCTCCACTTT. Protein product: CASSYAPGQANSPLHF.